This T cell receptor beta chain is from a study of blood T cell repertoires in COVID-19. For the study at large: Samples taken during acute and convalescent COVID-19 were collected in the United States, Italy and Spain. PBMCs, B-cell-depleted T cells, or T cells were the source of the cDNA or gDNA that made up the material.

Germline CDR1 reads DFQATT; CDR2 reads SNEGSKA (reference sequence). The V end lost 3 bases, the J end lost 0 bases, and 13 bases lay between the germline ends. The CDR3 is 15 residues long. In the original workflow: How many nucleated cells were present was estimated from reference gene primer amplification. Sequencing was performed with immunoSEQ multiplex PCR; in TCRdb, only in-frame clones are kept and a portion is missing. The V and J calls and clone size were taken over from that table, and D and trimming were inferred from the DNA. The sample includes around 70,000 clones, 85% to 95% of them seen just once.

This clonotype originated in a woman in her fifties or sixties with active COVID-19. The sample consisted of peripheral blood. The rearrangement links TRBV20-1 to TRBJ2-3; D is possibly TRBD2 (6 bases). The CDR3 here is CSASSLASSTDTQYF. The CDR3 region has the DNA TGCAGTGCTAGTTCGCTAGCGTCCAGCACAGATACGCAGTATTTT.